This TCR beta chain came from a study of OX40 agonist ivuxolimab in advanced cancers. Overall study results and limits: Averaged across samples, CD8+ T cells carried more expanded clones than CD4+ did.

As regards this clone: Its antigen remains unidentified.

This CDR3 spans 14 amino acids. Germline values: CDR1 MNHEY, CDR2 SVGAGI. Trimming left V 2 bases short and J 2 bases short, with 6 bases between. Sequencing was performed with immunoSEQ multiplex PCR; in TCRdb, only in-frame clones are kept and a portion is missing. The data show more than 25,000 clones, with roughly nine tenths seen just once and nearly 15% held by the top ten. The chain recombines TRBV6-5 with TRBJ2-2; D remains ambiguous. The specimen was CD4+ or CD8+ T cells sorted from blood, collected in a trial of the OX40 agonist ivuxolimab. This TCR was recovered from an adult with an advanced solid tumor such as melanoma, head and neck, liver or kidney cancer. This CDR3 reads CASSYGANTGELFF. DNA for the CDR3: TGTGCCAGCAGTTACGGAGCAAACACCGGGGAGCTGTTTTTT.